Sequencing of this TCR beta chain was carried out in a study of blood T cell repertoires in COVID-19. In the authors' methods: Reference gene primer amplification gave estimated nucleated cell counts. Using immunoSEQ multiplex PCR, the repertoire was profiled, and TCRdb retains in-frame clones only, with some absent. V and J calls plus clone size are reproduced from that table; the DNA served to infer D and trimming. Here the sample spans around 380,000 clones, roughly 80% being singletons. This clone was detected only once. The sequence derives from a human donor with acute or convalescent COVID-19. The donor label of this sample is uncertain. Sequencing was performed on peripheral blood.

This CDR3 reads CASSFNSGRDTQYF. The CDR3 bases are TGTGCCAGCAGCTTTAATAGCGGGAGAGATACGCAGTATTTT. This chain uses TRBV7-8 with TRBJ2-3; 9 nucleotides align to TRBD2. This CDR3 has 14 residues. V lost 3 bases and J lost 5; bases outside the gene matches: 3. Germline V gives CDR1 SGHVS, CDR2 FQNEAQ.